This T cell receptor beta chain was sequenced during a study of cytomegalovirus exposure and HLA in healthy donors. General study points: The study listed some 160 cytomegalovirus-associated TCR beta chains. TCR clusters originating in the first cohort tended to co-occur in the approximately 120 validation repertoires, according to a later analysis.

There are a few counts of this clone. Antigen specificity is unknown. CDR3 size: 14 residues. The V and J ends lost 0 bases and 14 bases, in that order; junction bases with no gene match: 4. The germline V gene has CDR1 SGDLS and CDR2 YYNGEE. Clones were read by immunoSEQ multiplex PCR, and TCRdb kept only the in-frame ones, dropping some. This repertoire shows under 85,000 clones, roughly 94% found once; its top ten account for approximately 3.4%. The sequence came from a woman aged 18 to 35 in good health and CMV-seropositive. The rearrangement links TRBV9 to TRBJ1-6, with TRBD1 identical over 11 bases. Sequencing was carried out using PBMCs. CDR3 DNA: TGTGCCAGCAGCGTAGGGACAGGGGGCTCAACCCTCCACTTT. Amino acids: CASSVGTGGSTLHF.